Listed below are T cell receptor beta chains from one sample, sequenced in a study of shared clonotypes between healthy human individuals. Some clones are missing from TCRdb's copy, which holds only in-frame ones; the method was immunoSEQ multiplex PCR. The data contain almost 750,000 clones, approximately 77% of them singletons. The sample was memory CD4+ T cells sorted from blood. Source of these receptors: a woman in her 30s in good health. CDR3s include the opening cysteine and the closing phenylalanine or tryptophan. Expanded clones get a size class; other rows say once, few or many, or leave the size out.

CDR3aa,v_gene,abundance
CASGQGWGELFF,TRBV6-1,NA
CASSLTEYEQYF,TRBV7-9,NA
CASSPQRGREQFF,TRBV7-2,NA
CASSPPVAGGWTGELFF,TRBV18,NA
CASRRQGLTDTQYF,TRBV5-1,NA
CASSTALGGYTF,TRBV9,few
CASSQTGTKTEAFF,TRBV4-1,NA
CASSLVRGSGTDTQYF,TRBV7-2,NA
CASSHNRGPEAFF,TRBV4-1,NA
CSAIMGQKQFF,TRBV20-1,few
CASSEPRGSLNTEAFF,TRBV9,NA
CASRQLQGGSYEQYF,TRBV6-1,NA
CASSPGALFTDTQYF,TRBV18,NA
CASSMTASRTDNSPLHF,TRBV30,once
CSVGRDRVGTEAFF,TRBV29-1,NA
CASSLAGAETQYF,TRBV14,many
CASRQGRQPQHF,TRBV28,NA
CASFSPDGGYNEQFF,TRBV5-1,NA
CASSRTISGNTIYF,TRBV14,NA
CSVGRDGYEQYF,TRBV29-1,NA